The entry below describes one T cell receptor (beta chain). This sample was included in a study of blood T cell repertoires in COVID-19. The germline V gene has CDR1 MDHEN and CDR2 SYDVKM. The CDR3 has 15 residues. V dropped 4 bases and J dropped 3; count of bases not matched to a gene: 7. Only in-frame clones appear in the TCRdb table, and some are missing; sequencing was by immunoSEQ multiplex PCR. Here the sample spans 130,000 to 150,000 clones, 80% being singletons. V gene TRBV28 combines with J gene TRBJ2-7; 9 bases align to TRBD2. This TCR was recovered from a man aged 60 to 69 with active or convalescent COVID-19. Material: peripheral blood. This CDR3 is CASSSLAGGIYEQYF. The CDR3 DNA reads TGTGCCAGCAGTTCCCTCGCGGGAGGGATCTACGAGCAGTACTTC. The variable domain in full, completed from reference TRBV28 and TRBJ2-7, reads DVKVTQSSRYLVKRTGEKVFLECVQDMDHENMFWYRQDPGLGLRLIYFSYDVKMKEKGDIPEGYSVSREKKERFSLILESASTNQTSMYLCASSSLAGGIYEQYFGPGTRLTVT.